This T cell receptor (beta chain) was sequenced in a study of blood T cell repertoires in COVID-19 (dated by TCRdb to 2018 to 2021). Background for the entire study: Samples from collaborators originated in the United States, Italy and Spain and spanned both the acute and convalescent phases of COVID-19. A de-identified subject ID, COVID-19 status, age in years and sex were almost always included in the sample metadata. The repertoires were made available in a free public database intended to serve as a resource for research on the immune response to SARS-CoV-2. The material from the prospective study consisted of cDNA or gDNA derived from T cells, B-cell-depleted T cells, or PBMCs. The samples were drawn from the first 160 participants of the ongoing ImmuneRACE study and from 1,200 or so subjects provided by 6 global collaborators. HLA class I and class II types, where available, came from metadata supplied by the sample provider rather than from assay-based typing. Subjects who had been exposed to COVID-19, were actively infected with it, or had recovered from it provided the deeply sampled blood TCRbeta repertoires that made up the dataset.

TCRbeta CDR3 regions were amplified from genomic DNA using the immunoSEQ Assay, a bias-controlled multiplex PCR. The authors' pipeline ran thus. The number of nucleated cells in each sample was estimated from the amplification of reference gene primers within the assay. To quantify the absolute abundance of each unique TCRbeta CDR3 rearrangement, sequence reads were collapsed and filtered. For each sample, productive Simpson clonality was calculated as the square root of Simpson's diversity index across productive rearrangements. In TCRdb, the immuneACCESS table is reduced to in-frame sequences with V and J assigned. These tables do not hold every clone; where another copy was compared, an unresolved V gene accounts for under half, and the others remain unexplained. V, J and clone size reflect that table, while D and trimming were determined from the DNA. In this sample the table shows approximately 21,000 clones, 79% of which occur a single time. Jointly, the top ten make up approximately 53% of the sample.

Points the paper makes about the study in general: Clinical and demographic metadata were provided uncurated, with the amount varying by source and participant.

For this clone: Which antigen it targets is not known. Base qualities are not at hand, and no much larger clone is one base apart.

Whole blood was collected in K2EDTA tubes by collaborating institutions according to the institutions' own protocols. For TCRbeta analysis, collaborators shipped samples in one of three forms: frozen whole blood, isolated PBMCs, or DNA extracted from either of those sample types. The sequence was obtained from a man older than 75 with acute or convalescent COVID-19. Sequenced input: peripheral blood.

CDR3 protein: CASSRTTGLYGYTF. DNA sequence: TGTGCCAGCAGTAGAACGACAGGACTCTATGGCTACACCTTC. Recombination joined TRBV6-5 with TRBJ1-2; a tentative D call is TRBD1 (6 bases match). Trimming removed 5 bases from V and 4 bases from J, leaving 14 bases between the germline ends. CDR1 and CDR2, looked up from the germline V gene, are MNHEY and SVGAGI. The CDR3 measures 14 amino acids from cysteine to phenylalanine. Of all the DNA, just the CDR3 is kept, 42 bases in frame from base 1.